The 9 T cell receptor beta chains reported below all come from one sample, sequenced in a study of blood T cell repertoires in COVID-19. Repertoires were generated with immunoSEQ multiplex PCR, while TCRdb's copy carries only in-frame clones and drops some. The sample carries 150,000 to 200,000 clones, 86% recorded once. The sequencing input was peripheral blood. All receptors come from a man aged 70 or older with acute or convalescent COVID-19.

Written as DNA, the CDR3 is TGCGCCAGCAGCCCCTACGTAGGCAGGGAGGATGGCTACACCTTC. Encoded protein: CASSPYVGREDGYTF. The chain recombines TRBV5-1 with TRBJ1-2, with D possibly being TRBD1 (5 bases). Germline assignment: CDR1 SGHRS and CDR2 YFSETQ. This CDR3 comprises 15 residues. V shed 4 bases and J shed 6 bases, with 19 bases lying between them.

The chain has TRBV5-1 and TRBJ1-1; the D gene is possibly TRBD1 (5 bases). CDR3 length: 12 amino acids. The V gene's germline CDR1 is SGHRS and CDR2 YFSETQ. V lost 2 bases and J 4 bases, leaving 6 bases between the germline ends. As DNA, the CDR3 is TGCGCCAGCAGCTTAGGGGTCACTGAAGCTTTCTTT. Protein product: CASSLGVTEAFF.

This chain joins TRBV10-3 and TRBJ1-5; D unclear. The CDR3 has 14 amino acids. V lost 8 bases, J lost 1 base, and 12 bases lay in between. CDR1 and CDR2 (germline): ENHRY, SYGVKD. CDR3 sequence: CAIGGRQSNQPQHF. The CDR3 nucleotides are TGTGCCATCGGAGGTCGTCAAAGCAATCAGCCCCAGCATTTT.

The rearrangement joins TRBV6-5 to TRBJ1-5; possibly TRBD1 for D (6 bases). This CDR3 has 14 amino acids. Germline CDR1 is MNHEY and CDR2 is SVGAGI. Trimming left V 6 bases short and J 7 bases short, with 16 bases between. The DNA of the CDR3 is TGTGCCAGCAGGCTACAGGGCAAAGGACAGCCCCAGCATTTT. This translates into CASRLQGKGQPQHF.

The chain links TRBV27 to TRBJ2-7; D perhaps matches TRBD2 (5 bases). In germline, CDR1 is MNHEY, CDR2 SMNVEV (reference sequence). V was clipped by 6 bases and J by 1 base, with 13 bases between them. The CDR3 has 14 amino acids. The DNA for the CDR3 is TGTGCCAGCAGGGCTTTGGACTTATCCTACGAGCAGTACTTC. It translates to CASRALDLSYEQYF.

J is TRBJ2-1 and V is TRBV7-8; D remains unclear. V was pared by 7 bases and J by 8 bases, with 18 bases between. The length of the CDR3 is 14 residues. In germline, CDR1 is SGHVS, CDR2 FQNEAQ. The CDR3 DNA follows: TGTGCCAGCACCCAAGGCCCAGCGCGCTATGAGCAGTTCTTC. This translates into CASTQGPARYEQFF.

The chain combines TRBV5-8 with TRBJ2-1; 7 bases fit TRBD1. V dropped 3 bases and J dropped 4; count of bases not matched to a gene: 1. There are 13 residues in the CDR3. Germline CDR1 reads SGHTS; CDR2 reads YDEGEE. The CDR3 nucleotides are TGTGCCAGCAGCTGGGGACAGTACAATGAGCAGTTCTTC. It encodes CASSWGQYNEQFF.

This chain connects TRBV29-1 to TRBJ2-1; 10 bases align to TRBD2. J gave up 5 bases and V 6 bases, and 10 bases lay outside the gene matches. The CDR3 runs 15 residues. CDR1 is SQVTM, CDR2 ANQGSEA, per germline. In nucleotides, the CDR3 is TGCAGCGTCGCCCTTGCACTAGCGGGACACAATGAGCAGTTCTTC. Its protein is CSVALALAGHNEQFF.

This rearrangement joins TRBV19 to TRBJ2-7; a weak D match, TRBD2 (5 bases). CDR3 length equals 14 residues. CDR1 LNHDA and CDR2 SQIVND come from the germline V gene (reference sequence). Trimming removed 3 bases from V and 4 bases from J, with 13 bases in between. CDR3 bases: TGTGCCAGTAGTATCGGACTTAGGACTTACGAGCAGTACTTC. The encoded protein is CASSIGLRTYEQYF. Full variable domain (rest looked up from reference TRBV19 and TRBJ2-7): DGGITQSPKYLFRKEGQNVTLSCEQNLNHDAMYWYRQDPGQGLRLIYYSQIVNDFQKGDIAEGYSVSREKKESFPLTVTSAQKNPTAFYLCASSIGLRTYEQYFGPGTRLTVT.